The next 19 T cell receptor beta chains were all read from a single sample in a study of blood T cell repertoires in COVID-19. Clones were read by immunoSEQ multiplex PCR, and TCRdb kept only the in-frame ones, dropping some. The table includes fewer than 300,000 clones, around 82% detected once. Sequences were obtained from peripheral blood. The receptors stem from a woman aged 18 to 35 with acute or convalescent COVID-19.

The CDR3 sequence is CASSDSGRAHEQYF. The CDR3 DNA reads TGTGCCAGCAGCGATAGCGGGAGGGCCCACGAGCAGTACTTC. This sequence joins TRBV13 and TRBJ2-7, with 11 bases lining up with TRBD2. V was clipped by 5 bases and J by 5 bases; unmatched bases: 5. CDR1 and CDR2 from the germline V gene are PRHDT and FYEKMQ (reference sequence). The CDR3 has 14 residues.

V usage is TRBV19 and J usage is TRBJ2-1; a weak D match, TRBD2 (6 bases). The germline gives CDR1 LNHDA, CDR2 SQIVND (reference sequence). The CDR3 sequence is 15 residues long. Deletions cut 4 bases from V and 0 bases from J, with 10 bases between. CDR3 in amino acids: CASSTLGGSYNEQFF. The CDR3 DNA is TGTGCCAGTAGTACCCTCGGGGGCTCCTACAATGAGCAGTTCTTC.

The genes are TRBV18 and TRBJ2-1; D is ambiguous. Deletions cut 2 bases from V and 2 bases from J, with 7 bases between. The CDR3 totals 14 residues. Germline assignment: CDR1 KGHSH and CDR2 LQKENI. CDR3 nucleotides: TGTGCCAGCTCACCAGAGCGACCCTACAATGAGCAGTTCTTC. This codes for CASSPERPYNEQFF.

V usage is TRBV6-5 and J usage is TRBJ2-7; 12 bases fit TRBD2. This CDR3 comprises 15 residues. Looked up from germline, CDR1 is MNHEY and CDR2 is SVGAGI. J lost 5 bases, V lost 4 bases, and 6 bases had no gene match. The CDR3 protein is CASSSPGLAGDEQYF. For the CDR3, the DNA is TGTGCCAGCAGTTCCCCGGGACTAGCGGGTGACGAGCAGTACTTC.

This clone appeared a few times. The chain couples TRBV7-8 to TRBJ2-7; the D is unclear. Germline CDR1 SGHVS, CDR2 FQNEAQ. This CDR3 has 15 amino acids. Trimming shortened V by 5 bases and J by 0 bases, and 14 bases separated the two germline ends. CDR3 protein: CASSNGPAASYEQYF. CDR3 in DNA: TGTGCCAGCAGCAACGGCCCGGCGGCCTCCTACGAGCAGTACTTC.

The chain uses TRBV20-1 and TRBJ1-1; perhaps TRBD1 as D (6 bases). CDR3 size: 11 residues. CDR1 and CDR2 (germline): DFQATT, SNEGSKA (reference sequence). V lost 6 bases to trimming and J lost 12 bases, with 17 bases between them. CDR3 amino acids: CSADIRDITFF. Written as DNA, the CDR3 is TGCAGTGCGGACATTCGGGACATTACTTTCTTT.

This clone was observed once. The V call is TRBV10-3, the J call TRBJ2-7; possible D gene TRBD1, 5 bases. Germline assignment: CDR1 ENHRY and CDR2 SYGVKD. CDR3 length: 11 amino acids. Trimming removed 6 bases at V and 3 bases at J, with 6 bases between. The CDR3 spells CAISDSYEQYF. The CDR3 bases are TGTGCCATCAGCGACAGCTACGAGCAGTACTTC.

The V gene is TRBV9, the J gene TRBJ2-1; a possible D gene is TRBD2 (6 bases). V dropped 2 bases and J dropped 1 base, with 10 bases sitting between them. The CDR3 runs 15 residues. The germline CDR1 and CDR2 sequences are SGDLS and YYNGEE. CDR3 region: CASSVSGGSYNEQFF. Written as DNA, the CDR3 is TGTGCCAGCAGCGTCAGCGGAGGGTCCTACAATGAGCAGTTCTTC.

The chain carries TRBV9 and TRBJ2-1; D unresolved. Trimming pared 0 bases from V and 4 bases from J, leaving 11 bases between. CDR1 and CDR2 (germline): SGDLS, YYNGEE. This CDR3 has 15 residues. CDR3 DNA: TGTGCCAGCAGCGTAGGTGGCCTTGATTACAATGAGCAGTTCTTC. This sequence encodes CASSVGGLDYNEQFF. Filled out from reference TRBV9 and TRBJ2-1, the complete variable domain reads DSGVTQTPKHLITATGQRVTLRCSPRSGDLSVYWYQQSLDQGLQFLIQYYNGEERAKGNILERFSAQQFPDLHSELNLSSLELGDSALYFCASSVGGLDYNEQFFGPGTRLTVL.

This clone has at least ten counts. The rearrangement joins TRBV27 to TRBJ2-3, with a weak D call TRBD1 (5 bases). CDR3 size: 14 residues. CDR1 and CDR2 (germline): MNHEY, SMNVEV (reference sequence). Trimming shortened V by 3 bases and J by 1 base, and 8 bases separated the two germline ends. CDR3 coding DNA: TGTGCCAGCAGTTTTAAGGGGCGCACAGATACGCAGTATTTT. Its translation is CASSFKGRTDTQYF.

CDR3 in amino acids: CASSQNSGNTIYF. CDR3 sequence (DNA): TGTGCCAGCAGCCAGAACTCTGGAAACACCATATATTTT. The chain uses TRBV2 and TRBJ1-3, with D uncertain. This CDR3 is 13 amino acids long. CDR1 and CDR2 from the germline V gene are SNHLY and FYNNEI. Trimming took off 6 bases at V and 0 bases at J, with 6 bases between the two ends.

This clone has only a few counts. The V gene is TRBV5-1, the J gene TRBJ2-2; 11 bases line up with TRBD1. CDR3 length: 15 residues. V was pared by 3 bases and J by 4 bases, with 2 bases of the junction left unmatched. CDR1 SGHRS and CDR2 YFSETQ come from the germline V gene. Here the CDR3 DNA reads TGCGCCAGCAGCTCCGGGACAGGGGGCACCGGGGAGCTGTTTTTT. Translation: CASSSGTGGTGELFF.

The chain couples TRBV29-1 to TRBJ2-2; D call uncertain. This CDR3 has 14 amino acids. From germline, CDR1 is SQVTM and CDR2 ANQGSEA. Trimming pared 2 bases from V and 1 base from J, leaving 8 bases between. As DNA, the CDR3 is TGCAGCGTTGAAAGTGGAGAGAACACCGGGGAGCTGTTTTTT. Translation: CSVESGENTGELFF.

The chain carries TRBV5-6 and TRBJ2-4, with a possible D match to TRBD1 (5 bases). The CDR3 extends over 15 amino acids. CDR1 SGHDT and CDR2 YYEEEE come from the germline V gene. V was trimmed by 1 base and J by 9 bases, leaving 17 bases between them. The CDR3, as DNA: TGTGCCAGCAGCTTGAACTTTCGCAGGGCCGGCATTCAGTACTTC. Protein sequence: CASSLNFRRAGIQYF.

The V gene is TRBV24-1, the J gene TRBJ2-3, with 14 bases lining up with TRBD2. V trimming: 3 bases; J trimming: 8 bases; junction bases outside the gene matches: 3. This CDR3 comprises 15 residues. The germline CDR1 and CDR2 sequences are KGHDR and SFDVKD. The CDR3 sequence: CATSDPGLAGGTQYF. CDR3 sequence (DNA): TGTGCCACCAGTGATCCTGGACTAGCGGGAGGTACGCAGTATTTT.

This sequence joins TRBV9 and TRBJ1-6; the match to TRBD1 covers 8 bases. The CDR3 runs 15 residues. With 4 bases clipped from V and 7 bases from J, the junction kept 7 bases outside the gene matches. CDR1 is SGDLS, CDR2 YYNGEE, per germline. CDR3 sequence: CASSRSGQGNSPLHF. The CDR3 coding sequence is TGTGCCAGCAGCCGAAGCGGACAGGGAAATTCACCCCTCCACTTT.

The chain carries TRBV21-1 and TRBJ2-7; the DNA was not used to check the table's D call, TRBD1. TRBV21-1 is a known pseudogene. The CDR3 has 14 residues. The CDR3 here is CASSEWDRMNEQYF. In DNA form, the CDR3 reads TGTGCCAGCAGCGAATGGGACAGGATGAACGAGCAGTACTTC.

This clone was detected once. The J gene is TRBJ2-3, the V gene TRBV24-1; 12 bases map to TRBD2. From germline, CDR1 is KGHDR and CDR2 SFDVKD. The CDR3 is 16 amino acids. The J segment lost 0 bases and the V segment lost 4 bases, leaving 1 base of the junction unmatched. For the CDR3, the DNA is TGTGCCACCAGTGAAGGGACTAGCGGGAGCACAGATACGCAGTATTTT. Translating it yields CATSEGTSGSTDTQYF.

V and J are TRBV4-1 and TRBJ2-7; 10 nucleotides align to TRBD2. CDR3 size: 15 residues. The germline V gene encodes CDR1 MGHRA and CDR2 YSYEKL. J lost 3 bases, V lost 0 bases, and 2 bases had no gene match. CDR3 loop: CASSQEQREGYEQYF. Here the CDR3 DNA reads TGCGCCAGCAGCCAAGAACAGCGGGAGGGCTACGAGCAGTACTTC.